The rows below give T cell receptor beta chains drawn from one sample of a study of cytomegalovirus exposure and HLA in healthy donors. TCRdb's copy holds only in-frame clones and misses some; the assay was immunoSEQ multiplex PCR. The table shows roughly 190,000 clones, with about 89% occurring only once. The sample was PBMCs. The receptors were gathered from a man younger than 45 in good health and CMV-seronegative. Each CDR3 is given with its conserved first and last residue. Fields, in order: clone size, D gene, V gene, J gene, CDR3 DNA, CDR3 protein. The D gene is left open where the match is weak. Some rows mark clone size as missing; the rest say once, few, many or name a class of expanded clone.

-	TRBD1	TRBV7-2	TRBJ2-7	TGTGCCAGCAGCAGGGGGACAGGGTTCGAGCAGTACTTC	CASSRGTGFEQYF
-	-	TRBV2	TRBJ1-5	TGTGCCAGCAGTCCGACAGTTAGCAATCAGCCCCAGCATTTT	CASSPTVSNQPQHF
-	-	TRBV6-5	TRBJ2-5	TGTGCCAGCAGGACCAGGAGGGCGGAGACCCAGTACTTC	CASRTRRAETQYF
-	-	TRBV28	TRBJ1-5	TGTGCCAGCAGTTTAGAAACGAGGCCCCAGCATTTT	CASSLETRPQHF
-	TRBD1	TRBV7-7	TRBJ2-2	TGTGCTAGCAGCTTAGGGACAGGGCCGAGCACCGGGGAGCTGTTTTTT	CASSLGTGPSTGELFF
few	-	TRBV4-2	TRBJ2-3	TGTGCCAGCAGCCAAGACGGGGTAGCAACAGATACGCAGTATTTT	CASSQDGVATDTQYF
-	-	TRBV28	TRBJ1-5	TGTGCCAGCAGCCCCGGTGGCCGAGGAGTTCAGCCCCAGCATTTT	CASSPGGRGVQPQHF
-	-	TRBV5-8	TRBJ2-7	TGTGCCAGCAGAGTACGAGGTGACCCCTACGAGCAGTACTTC	CASRVRGDPYEQYF
-	-	TRBV7-9	TRBJ1-1	TGTGCCAGCAGAAACAGGGTAACTGAAGCTTTCTTT	CASRNRVTEAFF
once	TRBD2	TRBV18	TRBJ2-7	TGTGCCAGCTCTTCAAGCGGGAGAGCCTACGAGCAGTACTTC	CASSSSGRAYEQYF
once	-	TRBV2	TRBJ2-5	TGTGCCAGCAGGGGCCGTTCGAGGGTCCGTCAAGAGACCCAGTACTTC	CASRGRSRVRQETQYF
-	TRBD1	TRBV7-9	TRBJ1-1	TGTGCCAGCAGCTCCCAGGGGGTTGAAGCTTTCTTT	CASSSQGVEAFF
-	-	TRBV19	TRBJ2-1	TGTGCCAGTAGCTTAGGGGGTCGGGAGCAGTTCTTC	CASSLGGREQFF
-	-	TRBV28	TRBJ2-7	TGCGCCAGCAACAGCTTCCTCTACGAGCAGTACTTC	CASNSFLYEQYF
-	TRBD1	TRBV5-1	TRBJ2-4	TGCGCCAGCAGCTTGGGGGACAGGGGGGACATTCAGTACTTC	CASSLGDRGDIQYF